The sequence of this T cell receptor beta chain was determined in a study of T-cell memory formation after mild COVID-19. The authors produced TCR alpha and TCR beta cDNA libraries with sample barcodes and UMIs by 5'RACE using constant-segment primers. A single record per CDR3 protein comes from TCRdb applying MiXCR to the 5' RACE reads. The sample records 200,000 to 300,000 distinct CDR3 sequences, approximately 16% being singletons. Study outcomes and limitations: In second-wave clones peaking day 37, SARS-CoV-2 specificity remained unconfirmed. Clones contracting day 15 to 85 were balanced CD4/CD8; later expanders leaned CD4+. In pre-infection memory, a portion of responding clones appeared, which suggested that cross-reactive memory joined.

The V and J ends lost 2 bases and 1 base respectively, with 8 bases between them. Germline V gene sequence: CDR1 KGHSH, CDR2 LQKENI. The CDR3 length is 14 residues. About this clonotype itself: As yet, its antigen is unknown.

The sequenced sample consisted of PBMCs or a T cell subset sorted from them (not recorded which). The origin of this receptor is a man aged 18 to 30 who had mild COVID-19 (a few samples of this study predate the infection). Cell type and time point are not known. The chain is built from TRBV18 and TRBJ1-2, with D uncertain. In DNA, the CDR3 is TGTGCCAGCTCACCAATTGAGGTTAACTATGGCTACACCTTC. Its protein product is CASSPIEVNYGYTF.